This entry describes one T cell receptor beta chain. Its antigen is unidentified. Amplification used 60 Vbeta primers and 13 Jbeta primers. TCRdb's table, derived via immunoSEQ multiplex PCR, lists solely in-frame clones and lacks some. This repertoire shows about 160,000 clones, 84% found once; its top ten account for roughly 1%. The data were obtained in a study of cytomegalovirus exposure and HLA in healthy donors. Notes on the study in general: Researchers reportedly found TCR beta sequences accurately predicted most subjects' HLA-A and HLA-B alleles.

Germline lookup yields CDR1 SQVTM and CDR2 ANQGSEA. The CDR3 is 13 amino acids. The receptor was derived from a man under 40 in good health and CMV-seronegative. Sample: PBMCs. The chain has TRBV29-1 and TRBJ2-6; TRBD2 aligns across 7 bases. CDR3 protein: CAGGGAGANVLTF. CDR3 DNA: TGCGCCGGTGGGGGGGCTGGGGCCAACGTCCTGACTTTC.